Presented here are 14 T cell receptor beta chains from one specimen sequenced in a study of shared clonotypes between healthy human individuals. CD45RO-negative, CCR7-positively selected cells formed the naive CD8 fraction, excluding terminally differentiated effector memory CD45RA+ cells. TCRdb's copy holds only in-frame clones and misses some; the assay was immunoSEQ multiplex PCR. Here the sample spans about 580,000 clones, 98% being singletons. Sequencing was performed on naive CD8+ T cells sorted from blood. Source of these receptors: a man in his thirties or forties in good health.

The chain couples TRBV18 to TRBJ2-7; 9 positions agree with TRBD2. Germline V gene data show CDR1 as KGHSH and CDR2 as LQKENI. This CDR3 is built from 23 residues. V shed 2 bases and J 0 bases; nucleotides not matched to a gene: 26. CDR3 DNA sequence: TGTGCCAGCTCACCAGGGGTTACTCCCGAGATAGCGGGTTATAGCGGGAGCTCCTACGAGCAGTACTTC. Residues: CASSPGVTPEIAGYSGSSYEQYF.

The gene calls are TRBV2 and TRBJ2-3; TRBD2 aligns across 14 bases. The CDR3 runs to 18 residues. The J segment lost 1 base and the V segment lost 8 bases, leaving 11 bases of the junction unmatched. The germline V gene has CDR1 SNHLY and CDR2 FYNNEI. CDR3 sequence: CASGQETSGRAGTDTQYF. CDR3 DNA: TGTGCCAGCGGACAGGAGACTAGCGGGAGGGCCGGCACAGATACGCAGTATTTT.

CDR3 DNA sequence: TGTGCCAGCAGCTTAGTTCAGGGAGGTGGTACGCAGTATTTT. Encoded protein: CASSLVQGGGTQYF. The chain combines TRBV13 with TRBJ2-3; D is perhaps TRBD2 (6 bases). The CDR3 totals 14 residues. The germline gives CDR1 PRHDT, CDR2 FYEKMQ (reference sequence). The ends were cut back, 1 base at V and 8 bases at J, with 13 bases in the middle.

As to this clone: Additional DNA sequences in this sample encode the identical CDR3. The genes are TRBV29-1 and TRBJ2-7; no clear D. The V gene's germline CDR1 is SQVTM and CDR2 ANQGSEA. The CDR3 extends over 11 amino acids. V lost 4 bases to trimming and J lost 3 bases, with 7 bases between them. CDR3 loop: CSVGGGYEQYF. CDR3 sequence (DNA): TGCAGCGTTGGAGGCGGCTACGAGCAGTACTTC.

The V and J genes are TRBV27 and TRBJ2-7; weak D call: TRBD2 (5 bases). This CDR3 has 10 residues. The germline V gene encodes CDR1 MNHEY and CDR2 SMNVEV (reference sequence). In DNA form, the CDR3 reads TGTGTCGCGGGTACCTACGAGCAGTACTTC. Its protein is CVAGTYEQYF.

The chain combines TRBV7-2 with TRBJ2-3; D may be TRBD2 (5 bases). CDR1 is SGHTA, CDR2 FQGNSA, per germline. The CDR3 length is 19 residues. V dropped 1 base and J dropped 2 bases, with 22 bases sitting between them. CDR3 in DNA: TGTGCCAGCAGCTTAGAATCTGCGGGCCCTTCTACCCTCACAGATACGCAGTATTTT. Its protein is CASSLESAGPSTLTDTQYF.

V gene TRBV28 combines with J gene TRBJ1-2; 8 bases align to TRBD1. The V segment lost 5 bases and the J segment 8 bases; nucleotides outside the gene matches: 4. CDR1 and CDR2 from the germline V gene are MDHEN and SYDVKM. The CDR3 consists of 12 residues. CDR3 sequence: CASSPGGIGYTF. The CDR3 DNA reads TGTGCCAGCAGTCCAGGGGGCATCGGCTACACCTTC.

The V gene is TRBV6-1, the J gene TRBJ1-5; D possibly corresponds to TRBD1 (6 bases). The CDR3 is 15 residues long. Germline V gives CDR1 MNHNS, CDR2 SASEGT. V was trimmed by 2 bases and J by 1 base, leaving 9 bases between them. The CDR3 reads CASSEYGQSNQPQHF. CDR3 in DNA: TGTGCCAGCAGTGAATATGGACAGAGCAATCAGCCCCAGCATTTT.

This clone appeared once. This chain uses TRBV7-9 with TRBJ2-1; 15 bases are shared with TRBD2. Germline CDR1 SEHNR, CDR2 FQNEAQ (reference sequence). The ends lost 2 bases at V and 9 bases at J; junction bases unmatched: 5. The length of the CDR3 is 16 residues. CDR3 in amino acids: CASSLFGLAGGSEQFF. The CDR3 DNA reads as TGTGCCAGCAGCTTATTCGGACTAGCGGGAGGGAGTGAGCAGTTCTTC.

V usage is TRBV7-9 and J usage is TRBJ1-2, with 12 bases matching TRBD1. Germline values: CDR1 SEHNR, CDR2 FQNEAQ (reference sequence). The V gene end was trimmed by 5 bases and the J gene end by 4 bases; junction bases not matched to a gene: 11. CDR3 size: 17 residues. The CDR3 reads CASSQSGTGGLIYGYTF. The CDR3 nucleotides read TGTGCCAGCAGCCAATCCGGGACAGGGGGCCTAATCTATGGCTACACCTTC.

The genes are TRBV27 and TRBJ1-5, with 9 bases that match TRBD1. The J segment lost 5 bases and the V segment lost 8 bases, leaving 4 bases of the junction unmatched. The CDR3 runs to 13 residues. The germline V gene has CDR1 MNHEY and CDR2 SMNVEV (reference sequence). In nucleotides, the CDR3 is TGTGCCAGCGGCTGGACAGGGGATCAGCCCCAGCATTTT. This gives the protein CASGWTGDQPQHF.

The rearrangement joins TRBV6-6 to TRBJ2-1, with D unresolved. The CDR3 extends over 14 amino acids. The V end was cut by 2 bases, the J end by 10 bases, with 15 bases between. CDR1 is MNHNY, CDR2 SVGAGI, per germline (reference sequence). CDR3 region: CASSYTPVDGEQFF. The DNA of the CDR3 is TGTGCCAGCAGTTACACCCCGGTTGATGGGGAGCAGTTCTTC.

This clone was counted a single time. The genes are TRBV5-4 and TRBJ2-3, with unresolved D. V lost 2 bases, J lost 0 bases, and 7 bases lay in between. Germline V gene sequence: CDR1 SGHNT, CDR2 YYREEE (reference sequence). There are 14 residues in the CDR3. CDR3 sequence: CASSFEYSTDTQYF. DNA for the CDR3: TGTGCCAGCAGCTTTGAGTACAGCACAGATACGCAGTATTTT.

The chain recombines TRBV10-3 with TRBJ2-7; perhaps TRBD1 as D (7 bases). The CDR3 is made up of 15 amino acids. Germline V gene lookup returns CDR1 ENHRY and CDR2 SYGVKD. V was shortened by 1 base and J by 1 base, with 11 bases between the two germline ends. CDR3 DNA sequence: TGTGCCATCAGTGAGTTTTCAGGGGGGTCCTACGAGCAGTACTTC. Protein: CAISEFSGGSYEQYF.